One sample yielded the 30 T cell receptor beta chains listed below, sequenced in a study of T cells after posttransplantation cyclophosphamide. Generated by immunoSEQ multiplex PCR, the TCRdb table keeps only in-frame clones and is missing some. This sample has nearly 25,000 clones, each found more than once. Sample: PBMCs. The receptors here all came from a woman aged 45 to 65 in good health, CMV-negative, and a related stem cell transplant donor.

Only a few counts were recorded for this clone. The chain carries TRBV7-6 and TRBJ2-2, with D maybe TRBD2 (7 bases). V was clipped by 1 base and J by 4 bases, with 16 bases between them. This CDR3 has 17 amino acids. Germline CDR1 and CDR2: SGHVS and FNYEAQ. The CDR3 nucleotides read TGTGCCAGCAGCTTAGGGGCGGCAGGGGAGGGCACCGGGGAGCTGTTTTTT. Its translation is CASSLGAAGEGTGELFF. Full variable domain (missing parts from reference TRBV7-6 and TRBJ2-2): GAGVSQSPRYKVTKRGQDVALRCDPISGHVSLYWYRQALGQGPEFLTYFNYEAQQDKSGLPNDRFSAERPEGSISTLTIQRTEQRDSAMYRCASSLGAAGEGTGELFFGEGSRLTVL.

The table lists this clone with many counts. The chain carries TRBV4-3 and TRBJ2-2; 7 positions match TRBD2. With V trimmed by 2 bases and J by 4 bases, 4 bases remained unmatched. The CDR3 extends over 15 amino acids. Looked up from germline, CDR1 is LGHNA and CDR2 is YSLEER. CDR3 nucleotide sequence: TGCGCCAGCAGCCAACTGGGGGGGGGCACCGGGGAGCTGTTTTTT. The encoded protein is CASSQLGGGTGELFF.

In this sample, this clone turned up many times. V gene TRBV19 combines with J gene TRBJ1-5; TRBD1 agrees at 8 bases. Trimming cost V 6 bases and J 2 bases; bases outside gene matches: 6. This CDR3 is 15 amino acids long. Germline V gives CDR1 LNHDA, CDR2 SQIVND (reference sequence). CDR3 sequence (DNA): TGTGCCAGTAGGTGGACAGGGTCGGGCAATCAGCCCCAGCATTTT. This encodes CASRWTGSGNQPQHF.

This clone has at least ten counts. The chain couples TRBV14 to TRBJ2-2; 7 positions match TRBD1. After removal of 4 bases from V and 4 bases from J, the junction contained 12 bases not matched to a gene. Per germline, CDR1 SGHDN and CDR2 FVKESK. This CDR3 region has 17 residues. The CDR3, as DNA: TGTGCCAGCAGCCTCTACAATACCGGGACAGTCACCGGGGAGCTGTTTTTT. Protein product: CASSLYNTGTVTGELFF.

This clone is medium-sized. The chain is built from TRBV6-1 and TRBJ1-1; 7 positions agree with TRBD1. Germline CDR1 is MNHNS and CDR2 is SASEGT. The CDR3 is 15 residues long. After removal of 7 bases from V and 1 base from J, the junction contained 9 bases not matched to a gene. CDR3 in amino acids: CASNDYGQENTEAFF. The CDR3, as DNA: TGTGCCAGCAATGACTACGGACAGGAGAACACTGAAGCTTTCTTT.

V gene TRBV6-1 combines with J gene TRBJ1-1; D is perhaps TRBD1 (5 bases). Per the germline V gene, CDR1 is MNHNS and CDR2 is SASEGT. This CDR3 spans 14 amino acids. Trimming left V 5 bases short and J 0 bases short, with 10 bases between. The CDR3 bases are TGTGCCAGCAGTTCCCTCAGGGTGAACACTGAAGCTTTCTTT. It specifies CASSSLRVNTEAFF.

This clone was recorded many times. The V and J genes are TRBV4-3 and TRBJ1-2; tentative D call: TRBD1 (6 bases). CDR1 is LGHNA and CDR2 is YSLEER in the germline V gene. This CDR3 region has 16 residues. The germline V and J ends were trimmed by 0 bases and 3 bases, with 14 bases remaining between them. CDR3 DNA: TGCGCCAGCAGCCAAGAATCGGGGGGCGCATACTATGGCTACACCTTC. Its translation: CASSQESGGAYYGYTF.

This clone has at least ten counts. CDR3 amino acids: CASSGPTGAHQPQHF. Here the CDR3 DNA reads TGTGCCAGCAGTGGGCCGACAGGGGCCCATCAGCCCCAGCATTTT. The chain links TRBV25-1 to TRBJ1-5; 8 bases are shared with TRBD1. CDR3 length equals 15 residues. The J segment lost 5 bases and the V segment lost 4 bases, leaving 7 bases of the junction unmatched. Germline loops: CDR1 MGHDK, CDR2 SYGVNS.

In this sample, this clone turned up many times. V and J are TRBV30 and TRBJ1-1; 7 nucleotides line up with TRBD1. The length of the CDR3 is 12 residues. Germline CDR1 and CDR2: GTSNPN and SVGIG (reference sequence). V shed 8 bases, J shed 0 bases, and the junction held 3 bases outside the gene matches. CDR3: CAGDRLNTEAFF. Written as DNA, the CDR3 is TGTGCCGGGGACAGATTGAACACTGAAGCTTTCTTT.

In its sample, this clone was seen many times. The DNA for the CDR3 is TGTGCCAGCTCACCTCAGGGGGGCTATGGCAATCAGCCCCAGCATTTT. It translates to CASSPQGGYGNQPQHF. The chain carries TRBV18 and TRBJ1-5, with 7 bases lining up with TRBD1. The CDR3 loop spans 16 amino acids. Trimming took 3 bases from V and 2 from J; bases not matched to a gene: 7. Germline loops: CDR1 KGHSH, CDR2 LQKENI. Looking up the rest from reference TRBV18 and TRBJ1-5 gives the full variable domain: NAGVMQNPRHLVRRRGQEARLRCSPMKGHSHVYWYRQLPEEGLKFMVYLQKENIIDESGMPKERFSAEFPKEGPSILRIQQVVRGDSAAYFCASSPQGGYGNQPQHFGDGTRLSIL.

This clone occurred many times. V gene TRBV7-6 combines with J gene TRBJ2-2, with 7 nucleotides matching TRBD1. V gave up 7 bases and J gave up 10 bases; unmatched junction bases: 9. The CDR3 sequence is 13 residues long. Germline CDR1 SGHVS, CDR2 FNYEAQ. The CDR3 spells CASNLIRGSELFF. Written as DNA, the CDR3 is TGTGCCAGCAACCTAATCAGGGGGTCGGAGCTGTTTTTT.

Many counts were recorded for this clone. The chain combines TRBV2 with TRBJ2-7, with 12 bases lining up with TRBD1. J gave up 3 bases and V 10 bases, and 4 bases lay outside the gene matches. The CDR3 runs 13 residues. Germline V CDR1 and CDR2: SNHLY, FYNNEI. The CDR3 protein is CATGTGGIYEQYF. The CDR3 DNA sequence: TGTGCCACCGGGACAGGGGGCATCTACGAGCAGTACTTC.

This clone occurred many times. This chain uses TRBV29-1 with TRBJ1-5, with 8 positions matching TRBD1. The CDR3 length is 14 residues. Germline loops: CDR1 SQVTM, CDR2 ANQGSEA. Losses at the gene ends were 5 bases for V and 7 bases for J; bases not matched to a gene: 10. This chain's CDR3 is CSVLSGDRFQPQHF. The CDR3 nucleotides are TGCAGCGTTCTCTCAGGGGACAGGTTCCAGCCCCAGCATTTT.

This clone was observed at least ten times. The V call is TRBV9, the J call TRBJ2-7; 8 bases are shared with TRBD1. The V segment lost 0 bases and the J segment 7 bases; nucleotides outside the gene matches: 9. The CDR3 covers 15 residues. CDR1 is SGDLS, CDR2 YYNGEE, per germline. The CDR3, as DNA: TGTGCCAGCAGCGTAGGGGGTCAGGGGGCGCGAGAGCAGTACTTC. Residues: CASSVGGQGAREQYF.

This clone was recorded many times. V is TRBV5-1 and J is TRBJ1-2; 8 bases are shared with TRBD1. This CDR3 has 15 residues. Per germline, CDR1 SGHRS and CDR2 YFSETQ. Trimming at V came to 1 base and at J to 4 bases, leaving 6 bases not matched to a gene. The CDR3 DNA is TGCGCCAGCAGCTTGACTCCGGGACAGGTCTATGGCTACACCTTC. Encoded protein: CASSLTPGQVYGYTF.

This clone turned up a few times. The chain links TRBV28 to TRBJ2-1; tentatively, D is TRBD2 (5 bases). Germline CDR1 MDHEN, CDR2 SYDVKM. The CDR3 is 13 residues long. V gave up 5 bases and J gave up 12 bases, with 17 bases separating them. The CDR3 nucleotides read TGTGCCAGCAGTGGAGGTCGGGTCGATGGGCAGTTCTTC. Translated, it gives CASSGGRVDGQFF.

This clone has at least ten counts. The chain recombines TRBV7-3 with TRBJ2-7; possible D gene TRBD2, 5 bases. Germline V gene data show CDR1 as SGHTA and CDR2 as FQGTGA. V lost 4 bases and J lost 3, with 10 bases in between. CDR3 length: 13 amino acids. CDR3 sequence reads: CASSSSGYYEQYF. The CDR3 DNA is TGTGCCAGCAGCTCCAGCGGCTACTACGAGCAGTACTTC.

This clone was seen repeatedly, ten times or more. V usage is TRBV10-1 and J usage is TRBJ2-3; D is perhaps TRBD2 (5 bases). Germline V gene sequence: CDR1 WNHNN, CDR2 SYGVQD (reference sequence). With 4 bases removed from V and 1 base from J, the gap between germline ends came to 9 bases. The CDR3 extends over 14 amino acids. Written as DNA, the CDR3 is TGCGCCAGCAGTGCGCGGGTCCGCACAGATACGCAGTATTTT. Translating it yields CASSARVRTDTQYF.

This clone came up many times. The genes are TRBV7-2 and TRBJ2-3, with 10 bases matching TRBD2. Per germline, CDR1 SGHTA and CDR2 FQGNSA. Trimming removed 1 base from V and 8 bases from J; junction bases left unmatched: 9. The CDR3 consists of 16 residues. The CDR3 region has the DNA TGTGCCAGCAGCTTAGTCACAGCGGGGGGGGGAGGTACGCAGTATTTT. Its protein is CASSLVTAGGGGTQYF. Full variable domain (missing parts from reference TRBV7-2 and TRBJ2-3): GAGVSQSPSNKVTEKGKDVELRCDPISGHTALYWYRQSLGQGLEFLIYFQGNSAPDKSGLPSDRFSAERTGGSVSTLTIQRTQQEDSAVYLCASSLVTAGGGGTQYFGPGTRLTVL.

Ten or more counts support this clone. The V call is TRBV5-1, the J call TRBJ1-2; 11 bases agree with TRBD1. Trimming removed 1 base from V and 4 bases from J; junction bases left unmatched: 3. The length of the CDR3 is 15 residues. CDR1 is SGHRS, CDR2 YFSETQ, per germline. CDR3 loop: CASSLQGQGAYGYTF. The CDR3 nucleotides are TGCGCCAGCAGCTTGCAAGGACAGGGGGCCTATGGCTACACCTTC.

This clone was recorded at least ten times. The rearrangement uses TRBV4-2 and TRBJ2-2, with D unresolved. V was trimmed by 0 bases and J by 7 bases, leaving 12 bases between them. The V gene's germline CDR1 is LGHNA and CDR2 YNFKEQ. The CDR3 has 15 amino acids. CDR3 loop: CASSQETNLVGELFF. CDR3 nucleotides: TGTGCCAGCAGCCAAGAGACAAATTTAGTCGGGGAGCTGTTTTTT.

This clone was observed at least ten times. J is TRBJ2-1 and V is TRBV30, with 9 bases fitting TRBD2. After removal of 0 bases from V and 7 bases from J, the junction contained 13 bases not matched to a gene. The CDR3 runs 17 residues. The germline V gene encodes CDR1 GTSNPN and CDR2 SVGIG (reference sequence). Here the CDR3 reads CAWSVQVGGRAENEQFF. In DNA, the CDR3 is TGTGCCTGGAGTGTACAGGTGGGCGGGAGGGCCGAAAATGAGCAGTTCTTC.

This clone occurred many times. The V call is TRBV19, the J call TRBJ2-3; TRBD2 matches at 13 bases. The ends lost 10 bases at V and 9 bases at J; junction bases unmatched: 7. Germline V lookup: CDR1 LNHDA, CDR2 SQIVND (reference sequence). The CDR3 is 13 residues long. Written as DNA, the CDR3 is TGTGCCACTGGGACTAGCGGGGCCAACACGCAGTATTTT. Translating gives CATGTSGANTQYF.

This clone was detected many times. The chain links TRBV7-9 to TRBJ2-3; TRBD1 might be the D (5 bases). V lost 5 bases to trimming and J lost 3 bases, with 18 bases between them. Germline V gives CDR1 SEHNR, CDR2 FQNEAQ (reference sequence). The CDR3 has 16 amino acids. CDR3 DNA sequence: TGTGCCAGCAGCGGATCCGCAGGGTACTCTACAGATACGCAGTATTTT. It encodes CASSGSAGYSTDTQYF.

This clone occurred many times. The chain has TRBV27 and TRBJ2-7, with 7 nucleotides matching TRBD2. J gave up 4 bases and V 6 bases, and 6 bases lay outside the gene matches. Germline-derived CDR1 and CDR2 are MNHEY and SMNVEV (reference sequence). This CDR3 has 13 residues. Here the CDR3 DNA reads TGTGCCAGCAGCCGTGGAGCGGGATACGAGCAGTACTTC. This translates into CASSRGAGYEQYF.

The table lists this clone with many counts. The chain has TRBV6-6 and TRBJ2-7; the D is unclear. Trimming took off 10 bases at V and 0 bases at J, with 13 bases between the two ends. The CDR3 length is 13 residues. Germline V gene lookup returns CDR1 MNHNY and CDR2 SVGAGI (reference sequence). The CDR3 here is CAISRSSSYEQYF. As DNA, the CDR3 is TGTGCCATCTCGAGATCGAGCTCCTACGAGCAGTACTTC.

This clone showed up many times. The rearrangement uses TRBV6-5 and TRBJ2-6; D is ambiguous. Germline CDR1 MNHEY, CDR2 SVGAGI. V was clipped by 3 bases and J by 1 base, with 4 bases between them. The length of the CDR3 is 14 residues. The DNA for the CDR3 is TGTGCCAGCAGTTATTCATCTGGGGCCAACGTCCTGACTTTC. Translation: CASSYSSGANVLTF.

This clone was found many times. The rearrangement joins TRBV18 to TRBJ2-2; TRBD1 is a possible D gene (6 bases). The germline gives CDR1 KGHSH, CDR2 LQKENI. The V and J ends lost 6 bases and 3 bases respectively, with 17 bases between them. The CDR3 is made up of 16 amino acids. CDR3 coding DNA: TGTGCCAGCTCTAAATACAGACAGGAGCACACCGGGGAGCTGTTTTTT. This codes for CASSKYRQEHTGELFF.

The sample holds many counts of this clone. The rearrangement uses TRBV5-1 and TRBJ2-7; D uncertain. Trimming pared 0 bases from V and 2 bases from J, leaving 6 bases between. CDR3 size: 13 residues. Germline lookup yields CDR1 SGHRS and CDR2 YFSETQ. The CDR3 DNA sequence: TGCGCCAGCAGCTTGGCGCTAGCCTACGAGCAGTACTTC. Encoded protein: CASSLALAYEQYF.

This clone showed up many times. V is TRBV10-3 and J is TRBJ2-7; D not resolved. The germline CDR1 and CDR2 sequences are ENHRY and SYGVKD. The CDR3 covers 14 residues. V was shortened by 7 bases and J by 5 bases, with 18 bases between the two germline ends. CDR3 coding DNA: TGTGCCATCACAACCCAGGAAACCCTCCACGAGCAGTACTTC. Translating gives CAITTQETLHEQYF.